Reported below is one T cell receptor beta chain. The sample originates from a study of control samples from healthy donors and cancer patients. This CDR3 spans 14 amino acids. Trimming shortened V by 3 bases and J by 9 bases, and 13 bases separated the two germline ends. Germline V gene data show CDR1 as SGHDT and CDR2 as YYEEEE. Here immunoSEQ multiplex PCR was the method, and the copy in TCRdb shows in-frame clones only, minus some. The sample comprises 200,000 or so clones, about 90% of which are singletons, and around 1.9% rests with the top ten. The sample was blood. The source is a man aged 25 to 45 in good health. The chain combines TRBV5-6 with TRBJ1-6, with D perhaps TRBD1 (6 bases). CDR3 bases: TGTGCCAGCAGCTCAACAGGGTGGGCTTCACCCCTCCACTTT. This sequence encodes CASSSTGWASPLHF. Drawing the rest from reference TRBV5-6 and TRBJ1-6, the complete variable domain is DAGVTQSPTHLIKTRGQQVTLRCSPKSGHDTVSWYQQALGQGPQFIFQYYEEEERQRGNFPDRFSGHQFPNYSSELNVNALLLGDSALYLCASSSTGWASPLHFGNGTRLTVT.